The 5 T cell receptor beta chains below come from one sample, sequenced in a study of CD8+CD57+ T cells in acquired aplastic anemia. Patients chosen for sequencing had shown CD8+CD57+ cell expansion by flow cytometry. Both TCR beta VDJ combination and CDR3 sequence profiling were carried out. Genomic DNA was the template for this profiling. MiXCR, run by TCRdb on the reads, gives a single entry per CDR3 protein. The sample carries 160,000 or so distinct CDR3 sequences, around half recorded once. Sequencing was done on a sample of sorted CD4+, CD8+, or CD8+CD57+ T cells (not recorded which) from PBMCs. These receptors came from a human donor with aplastic anemia.

This chain connects TRBV20-1 to TRBJ2-5; D may be TRBD2 (7 bases). Trimming took 1 base from V and 5 from J, leaving 17 bases between them. Germline CDR1 reads DFQATT; CDR2 reads SNEGSKA (reference sequence). The CDR3 runs to 15 residues. The CDR3 nucleotides read TGCAGTGCTAGAGGGCGGGGGCCCTTCGGGGAGACCCAGTACTTC. Protein sequence: CSARGRGPFGETQYF.

This clonotype was counted ten times or more. The chain combines TRBV6-6 with TRBJ2-7; D is perhaps TRBD1 or TRBD2 (6 bases each). Trimming shortened V by 0 bases and J by 2 bases, and 14 bases separated the two germline ends. Germline lookup yields CDR1 MNHNY and CDR2 SVGAGI (reference sequence). This CDR3 region has 16 residues. The CDR3 loop is CASSYSLRGLAYEQYF. The CDR3 region has the DNA TGTGCCAGCAGTTACTCCCTCCGGGGGCTCGCCTACGAGCAGTACTTC.

This sequence joins TRBV25-1 and TRBJ1-1; TRBD1 might be the D (5 bases). V was clipped by 4 bases and J by 3 bases, with 15 bases between them. Germline CDR1 MGHDK, CDR2 SYGVNS. The CDR3 runs 15 residues. The CDR3 reads CASSGLLGEHTEAFF. The CDR3, as DNA: TGTGCCAGCAGTGGGCTTCTGGGGGAACACACTGAAGCTTTCTTT.

J is TRBJ2-2 and V is TRBV2; 10 positions agree with TRBD2. V was pared by 2 bases and J by 7 bases, with 4 bases of the junction left unmatched. CDR1 and CDR2 (germline): SNHLY, FYNNEI. The CDR3 sequence is 15 residues long. The CDR3 DNA is TGTGCCAGCAGTGAAAGGTCTAGCGGGAGCGGGGAGCTGTTTTTT. Protein: CASSERSSGSGELFF.

This clonotype was seen once. This sequence joins TRBV9 and TRBJ1-2; D possibly corresponds to TRBD1 (5 bases). The germline V gene encodes CDR1 SGDLS and CDR2 YYNGEE. The ends were cut back, 0 bases at V and 4 bases at J, with 10 bases in the middle. This CDR3 comprises 14 residues. The CDR3 here is CASSVAKGPYGYTF. CDR3 nucleotide sequence: TGTGCCAGCAGCGTAGCTAAGGGGCCCTATGGCTACACCTTC.